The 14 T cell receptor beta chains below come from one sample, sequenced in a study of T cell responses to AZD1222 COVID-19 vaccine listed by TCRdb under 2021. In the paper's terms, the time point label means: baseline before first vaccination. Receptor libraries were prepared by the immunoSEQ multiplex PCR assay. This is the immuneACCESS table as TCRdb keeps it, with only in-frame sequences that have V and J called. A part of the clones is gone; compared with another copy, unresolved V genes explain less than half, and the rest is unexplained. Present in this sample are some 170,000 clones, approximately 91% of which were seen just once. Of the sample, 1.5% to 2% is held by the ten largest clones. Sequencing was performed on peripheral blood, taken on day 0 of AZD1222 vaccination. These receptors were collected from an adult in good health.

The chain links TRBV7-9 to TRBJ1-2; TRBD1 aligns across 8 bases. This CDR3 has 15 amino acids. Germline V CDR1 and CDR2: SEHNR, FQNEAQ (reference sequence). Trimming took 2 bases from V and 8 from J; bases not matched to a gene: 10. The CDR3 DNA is TGTGCCAGCAGCTTAAACAGGGGGGTAGGAAGCGGCTACACCTTC. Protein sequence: CASSLNRGVGSGYTF.

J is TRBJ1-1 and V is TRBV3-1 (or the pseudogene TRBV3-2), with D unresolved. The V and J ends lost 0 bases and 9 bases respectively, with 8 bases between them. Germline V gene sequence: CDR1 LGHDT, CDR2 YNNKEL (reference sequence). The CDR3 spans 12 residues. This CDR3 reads CASSQDPGKAFF. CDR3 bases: TGTGCCAGCAGCCAAGACCCTGGAAAAGCTTTCTTT.

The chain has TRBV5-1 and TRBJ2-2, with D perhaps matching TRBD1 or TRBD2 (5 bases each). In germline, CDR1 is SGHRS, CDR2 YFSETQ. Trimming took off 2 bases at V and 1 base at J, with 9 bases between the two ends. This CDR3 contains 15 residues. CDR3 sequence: CASSFQGRNTGELFF. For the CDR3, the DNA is TGCGCCAGCAGCTTTCAGGGACGGAACACCGGGGAGCTGTTTTTT.

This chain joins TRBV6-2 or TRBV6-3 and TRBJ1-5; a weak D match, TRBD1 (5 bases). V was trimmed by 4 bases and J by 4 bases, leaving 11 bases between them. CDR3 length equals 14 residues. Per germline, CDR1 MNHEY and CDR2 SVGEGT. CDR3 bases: TGTGCCAGCAGTTTGGACAACGGTAATCAGCCCCAGCATTTT. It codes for CASSLDNGNQPQHF.

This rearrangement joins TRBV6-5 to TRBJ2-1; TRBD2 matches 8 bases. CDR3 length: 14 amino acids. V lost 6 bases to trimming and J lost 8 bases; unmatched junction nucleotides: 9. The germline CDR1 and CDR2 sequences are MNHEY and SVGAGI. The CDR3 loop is CASSQGLVLDEQFF. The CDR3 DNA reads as TGTGCCAGCAGCCAGGGACTAGTCCTCGATGAGCAGTTCTTC.

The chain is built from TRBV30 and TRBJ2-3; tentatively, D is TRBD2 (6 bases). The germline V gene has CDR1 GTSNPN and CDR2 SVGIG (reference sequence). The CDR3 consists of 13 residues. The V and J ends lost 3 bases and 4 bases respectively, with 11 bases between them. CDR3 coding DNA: TGTGCCTGGAGGGGAGGAGGGGCAGATACGCAGTATTTT. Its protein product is CAWRGGGADTQYF.

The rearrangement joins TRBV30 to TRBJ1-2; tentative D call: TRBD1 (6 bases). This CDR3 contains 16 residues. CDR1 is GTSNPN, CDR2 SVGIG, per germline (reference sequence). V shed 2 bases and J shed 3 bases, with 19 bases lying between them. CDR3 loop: CAWSWGARIRDYGYTF. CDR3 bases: TGTGCCTGGAGTTGGGGGGCGAGGATTCGAGACTATGGCTACACCTTC.

DNA of the CDR3: TGCAGCGTGCCGGACAGGGTGAACTATGGCTACACCTTC. Translating gives CSVPDRVNYGYTF. This chain links TRBV29-1 with TRBJ1-2, with 8 bases lining up with TRBD1. With 6 bases clipped from V and 2 bases from J, the junction kept 5 bases outside the gene matches. The CDR3 is 13 residues long. From germline, CDR1 is SQVTM and CDR2 ANQGSEA.

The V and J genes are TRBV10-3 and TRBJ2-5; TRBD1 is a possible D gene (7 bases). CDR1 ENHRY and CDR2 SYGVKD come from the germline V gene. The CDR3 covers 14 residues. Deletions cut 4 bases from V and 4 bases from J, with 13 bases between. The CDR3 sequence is CAISARQGGETQYF. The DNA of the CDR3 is TGTGCCATCAGTGCCAGACAGGGAGGAGAGACCCAGTACTTC.

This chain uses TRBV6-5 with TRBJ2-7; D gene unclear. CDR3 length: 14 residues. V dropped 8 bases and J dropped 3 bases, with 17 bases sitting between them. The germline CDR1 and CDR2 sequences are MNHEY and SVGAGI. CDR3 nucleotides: TGTGCCAGCCGCCCTCCCGACCGAGACTACGAGCAGTACTTC. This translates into CASRPPDRDYEQYF.

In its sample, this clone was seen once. In DNA form, the CDR3 reads TGTGCCAGCAGCGACCTAGGGACTAGCCTTAGCAATGAGCAGTTCTTC. Protein product: CASSDLGTSLSNEQFF. The chain links TRBV7-2 to TRBJ2-1, with 9 bases that match TRBD2. Germline assignment: CDR1 SGHTA and CDR2 FQGNSA. V shed 5 bases and J 6 bases; nucleotides not matched to a gene: 11. The CDR3 has 16 amino acids.

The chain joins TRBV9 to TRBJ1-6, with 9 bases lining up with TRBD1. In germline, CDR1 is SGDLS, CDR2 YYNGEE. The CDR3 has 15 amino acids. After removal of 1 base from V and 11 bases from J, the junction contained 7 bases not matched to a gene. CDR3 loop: CASSVMDRGSPPLHF. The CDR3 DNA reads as TGTGCCAGCAGCGTAATGGACAGGGGAAGTCCACCCCTCCACTTT. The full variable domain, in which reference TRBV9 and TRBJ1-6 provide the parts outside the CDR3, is DSGVTQTPKHLITATGQRVTLRCSPRSGDLSVYWYQQSLDQGLQFLIQYYNGEERAKGNILERFSAQQFPDLHSELNLSSLELGDSALYFCASSVMDRGSPPLHFGNGTRLTVT.

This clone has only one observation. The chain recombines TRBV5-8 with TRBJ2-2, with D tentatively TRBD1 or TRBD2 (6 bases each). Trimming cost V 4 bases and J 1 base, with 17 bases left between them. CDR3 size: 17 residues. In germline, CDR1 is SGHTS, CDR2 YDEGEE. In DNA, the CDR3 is TGTGCCAGCAGCCTAGGGTCGGGGGCGTGGAACACCGGGGAGCTGTTTTTT. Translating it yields CASSLGSGAWNTGELFF.

DNA for the CDR3: TGTGCCAGCAGCTTATTGAGAAGGAACACTGAAGCTTTCTTT. This translates into CASSLLRRNTEAFF. The chain couples TRBV13 to TRBJ1-1; D remains unclear. CDR3 length equals 14 residues. Trimming removed 2 bases at V and 1 base at J, with 8 bases between. The germline V gene encodes CDR1 PRHDT and CDR2 FYEKMQ (reference sequence).